Presented here are 17 T cell receptor beta chains from one specimen sequenced in a study of T-cell reconstitution after alpha-beta-depleted transplantation in children. Molecular barcoding with unique molecular identifiers was used for the TCRbeta library. TCRdb ran MiXCR on the PCR reads and lists one entry per CDR3 protein. The table has more than 400,000 distinct CDR3 sequences, approximately 42% seen once. This specimen consisted of PBMCs, obtained before TCRalphabeta/CD19-depleted stem cell transplant. These TCRs come from a girl aged 2-10 years with aplastic anemia, due to receive a stem cell transplant.

The chain employs TRBV20-1 and TRBJ2-7, with D tentatively TRBD1 or TRBD2 (5 bases each). This CDR3 is 14 amino acids long. Germline CDR1 reads DFQATT; CDR2 reads SNEGSKA (reference sequence). Trimming removed 5 bases at V and 2 bases at J, with 16 bases between. CDR3 amino acids: CSAEPQGPTYEQYF. In DNA, the CDR3 is TGCAGTGCTGAACCGCAGGGACCTACCTACGAGCAGTACTTC.

The chain is built from TRBV6-1 and TRBJ2-3, with 10 bases fitting TRBD1. CDR1 is MNHNS, CDR2 SASEGT, per germline. The V segment lost 8 bases and the J segment 4 bases; nucleotides outside the gene matches: 6. The CDR3 extends over 14 amino acids. The CDR3 here is CASSEGQGPDTQYF. The CDR3 coding sequence is TGTGCCAGCTCCGAGGGACAGGGGCCAGATACGCAGTATTTT.

The chain employs TRBV30 and TRBJ2-1, with D possibly matching TRBD1 (5 bases). V dropped 0 bases and J dropped 3 bases, with 6 bases sitting between them. This CDR3 spans 13 amino acids. Looked up from germline, CDR1 is GTSNPN and CDR2 is SVGIG (reference sequence). In DNA, the CDR3 is TGTGCCTGGAGTGTGGGGCTCTACAATGAGCAGTTCTTC. This encodes CAWSVGLYNEQFF.

This clonotype has ten or more counts. Since a much larger clone is just one base distant, this may be a read error. The rearrangement joins TRBV14 to TRBJ2-1; 9 bases map to TRBD2. This CDR3 region has 15 residues. J lost 0 bases, V lost 6 bases, and 3 bases had no gene match. The germline CDR1 and CDR2 sequences are SGHDN and FVKESK. The CDR3 region is CASRISGSSYNEQFF. The CDR3 region has the DNA TGTGCCAGCAGAATTAGCGGGAGCTCCTACAATGAGCAGTTCTTC.

This chain connects TRBV12-3 or TRBV12-4 to TRBJ2-5; perhaps D is TRBD1 or TRBD2 (5 bases each). The CDR3 covers 14 residues. V lost 6 bases and J lost 2, with 13 bases in between. CDR3 DNA: TGTGCCAGCAGGGCGTGGGACGATCAAGAGACCCAGTACTTC. Translating it yields CASRAWDDQETQYF.

The chain is built from TRBV3-1 and TRBJ2-2; D not certain. Germline CDR1 reads LGHDT; CDR2 reads YNNKEL (reference sequence). CDR3 size: 14 residues. Trimming pared 4 bases from V and 4 bases from J, leaving 10 bases between. This CDR3 is CASSRWMPTGELFF. Written as DNA, the CDR3 is TGTGCCAGCAGCCGATGGATGCCCACCGGGGAGCTGTTTTTT.

The V and J genes are TRBV7-9 and TRBJ2-1, with D possibly being TRBD1 (5 bases). The CDR3 has 13 residues. CDR1 is SEHNR, CDR2 FQNEAQ, per germline (reference sequence). Trimming cost V 4 bases and J 5 bases, with 9 bases left between them. CDR3 coding DNA: TGTGCCAGCAGCTCCCTAGGGGACAATGAGCAGTTCTTC. Translating gives CASSSLGDNEQFF.

This clonotype was recorded at least ten times. The chain couples TRBV7-9 to TRBJ2-1, with D perhaps matching TRBD1 (5 bases). The CDR3 runs to 15 residues. Germline loops: CDR1 SEHNR, CDR2 FQNEAQ (reference sequence). Deletions cut 3 bases from V and 0 bases from J, with 9 bases between. CDR3: CASSFSDSSYNEQFF. The CDR3 DNA is TGTGCCAGCAGCTTTTCCGACAGCTCCTACAATGAGCAGTTCTTC.

The genes are TRBV5-1 and TRBJ2-2; D unresolved. CDR1 and CDR2 from the germline V gene are SGHRS and YFSETQ. The CDR3 spans 11 residues. V lost 9 bases, J lost 7 bases, and 10 bases lay in between. This chain's CDR3 is CATWQDGELFF. The CDR3, as DNA: TGCGCCACTTGGCAGGACGGGGAGCTGTTTTTT.

This clonotype showed up just once. The V and J genes are TRBV6-1 and TRBJ1-3; D is ambiguous. The V end was cut by 6 bases, the J end by 1 base, with 4 bases between. This CDR3 comprises 12 residues. Germline V gene data show CDR1 as MNHNS and CDR2 as SASEGT. The CDR3 sequence: CASSQSGNTIYF. The CDR3 region has the DNA TGTGCCAGCAGCCAATCTGGAAACACCATATATTTT.

CDR3: CASSSTSDIFRHEQYF. The CDR3 DNA sequence: TGTGCCAGCAGCTCCACTTCCGACATTTTCAGGCACGAGCAGTACTTC. This chain uses TRBV7-9 with TRBJ2-7; D uncertain. Deletions cut 4 bases from V and 5 bases from J, with 21 bases between. The length of the CDR3 is 16 residues. Germline CDR1 SEHNR, CDR2 FQNEAQ (reference sequence).

This clonotype was detected a few times. The chain links TRBV7-9 to TRBJ1-3; TRBD1 agrees at 10 bases. Looked up from germline, CDR1 is SEHNR and CDR2 is FQNEAQ (reference sequence). CDR3 length: 16 amino acids. Germline trimming cut 4 bases from V and 4 bases from J; bases unmatched to any gene: 7. The CDR3 protein is CASSSPGTGVGNTIYF. DNA for the CDR3: TGTGCCAGCAGCTCCCCTGGGACAGGGGTCGGAAACACCATATATTTT.

The chain employs TRBV6-1 and TRBJ2-1; TRBD1 matches 7 bases. There are 14 residues in the CDR3. With V trimmed by 5 bases and J by 3 bases, 4 bases remained unmatched. Germline V gives CDR1 MNHNS, CDR2 SASEGT. The CDR3 sequence is CASSLGQDYNEQFF. The CDR3 bases are TGTGCCAGCAGTCTCGGACAGGACTACAATGAGCAGTTCTTC.

This chain uses TRBV5-6 with TRBJ2-1, with D hard to call. The CDR3 is made up of 15 amino acids. Germline values: CDR1 SGHDT, CDR2 YYEEEE. Trimming cost V 0 bases and J 0 bases, with 7 bases left between them. In DNA, the CDR3 is TGTGCCAGCAGCTTGGCACAAAACTCCTACAATGAGCAGTTCTTC. This gives the protein CASSLAQNSYNEQFF.

There are many counts of this clonotype. This chain joins TRBV20-1 and TRBJ1-5; the D gene is possibly TRBD1 (5 bases). Trimming cost V 6 bases and J 5 bases, with 14 bases left between them. The CDR3 spans 13 residues. Germline V CDR1 and CDR2: DFQATT, SNEGSKA (reference sequence). The CDR3, as DNA: TGCAGTGCCGATGGTCGGGGGGATCAGCCCCAGCATTTT. Its translation is CSADGRGDQPQHF.

This chain links TRBV6-5 with TRBJ2-1, with 9 bases identical to TRBD1. The CDR3 consists of 16 residues. CDR1 MNHEY and CDR2 SVGAGI come from the germline V gene. After removal of 2 bases from V and 7 bases from J, the junction contained 9 bases not matched to a gene. The CDR3 sequence is CASSYTGTGRENEQFF. The CDR3, as DNA: TGTGCCAGCAGTTACACCGGGACAGGGCGCGAGAATGAGCAGTTCTTC.

This clonotype was seen repeatedly, ten times or more. This chain uses TRBV20-1 with TRBJ2-4; D call uncertain. Germline values: CDR1 DFQATT, CDR2 SNEGSKA (reference sequence). V lost 3 bases and J lost 6, with 9 bases in between. The CDR3 extends over 12 amino acids. Written as DNA, the CDR3 is TGCAGTGCTAGGGGTAGGGCAAACATTCAGTACTTC. It codes for CSARGRANIQYF.